Here is one T cell receptor beta chain with its context. This entry comes from a study of control samples from healthy donors and cancer patients. Per the germline V gene, CDR1 is ENHRY and CDR2 is SYGVKD. V dropped 3 bases and J dropped 0 bases, with 15 bases sitting between them. The CDR3 is made up of 17 amino acids. The repertoire was sequenced with immunoSEQ multiplex PCR; TCRdb's copy has only in-frame clones and lacks some. Among around 200,000 clones listed, around 93% were seen once. This sequence was found in a young man in good health. V is TRBV10-3 and J is TRBJ2-1; D is perhaps TRBD1 (5 bases). The sample taken for sequencing was blood. CDR3 amino acids: CAISDGPGKGSYNEQFF. CDR3 DNA sequence: TGTGCCATCAGTGACGGACCAGGGAAGGGCTCCTACAATGAGCAGTTCTTC.